The 6 T cell receptor beta chains listed next were all sequenced from one sample in a study of CD8 T cells in Susac syndrome. Reverse transcription of roughly 0.45 to 1 ug RNA used random hexamers. TCRdb recomputed calls from the immunoSEQ multiplex PCR reads with MiXCR, one row per CDR3 protein. Of 180,000 or so distinct CDR3 sequences listed, over 85% were seen once; the top ten hold around 0.093%. Sample: CD4+ T cells from PBMCs. Receptors originate from a human donor in good health.

The CDR3 nucleotides are TGTGCCAGCTCATCCGGGACGGTCTACGAGCAGTACTTC. It codes for CASSSGTVYEQYF. The chain couples TRBV18 to TRBJ2-7; D possibly matches TRBD1 or TRBD2 (5 bases each). Germline CDR1 and CDR2: KGHSH and LQKENI. The germline V and J ends were trimmed by 5 bases and 3 bases, with 11 bases remaining between them. This CDR3 region has 13 residues.

The chain uses TRBV9 and TRBJ2-3; D ambiguous. Trimming stripped 3 bases from V and 2 bases from J, with 7 bases between. The CDR3 is 13 amino acids. Germline V gives CDR1 SGDLS, CDR2 YYNGEE. The CDR3 coding sequence is TGTGCCAGCAGCGCCTATAACACAGATACGCAGTATTTT. It yields the protein CASSAYNTDTQYF.

J is TRBJ2-5 and V is TRBV12-3 or TRBV12-4; 8 positions agree with TRBD1. The CDR3 extends over 15 amino acids. V gave up 5 bases and J gave up 2 bases; unmatched junction bases: 7. CDR3 in amino acids: CASSGTGGGQETQYF. DNA of the CDR3: TGTGCCAGCAGTGGAACAGGGGGTGGGCAAGAGACCCAGTACTTC.

This clonotype was detected once. CDR3 bases: TGCAGTGCTAGATTGGTCAGTAGAGATACGCAGTATTTT. This encodes CSARLVSRDTQYF. J is TRBJ2-3 and V is TRBV20-1, with D unclear. CDR3 size: 13 residues. In germline, CDR1 is DFQATT, CDR2 SNEGSKA (reference sequence). Between the trimmed V and J ends, which lost 2 bases and 5 bases, there was a span of 11 bases.

V gene TRBV5-1 combines with J gene TRBJ2-7; TRBD2 might be the D (5 bases). Germline CDR1 reads SGHRS; CDR2 reads YFSETQ. V lost 3 bases, J lost 2 bases, and 15 bases lay in between. This CDR3 region has 15 residues. CDR3 nucleotide sequence: TGCGCCAGCAGCTGGACCGGGGATCCAGCCTACGAGCAGTACTTC. It yields the protein CASSWTGDPAYEQYF.

CDR3 sequence (DNA): TGTGCCAGCAGCTTCACAGGGTTGGAGGAGACCCAGTACTTC. Translating it yields CASSFTGLEETQYF. This rearrangement joins TRBV7-3 to TRBJ2-5; D perhaps matches TRBD1 (6 bases). Trimming pared 3 bases from V and 5 bases from J, leaving 13 bases between. CDR3 size: 14 residues. From germline, CDR1 is SGHTA and CDR2 FQGTGA.